This entry features one T cell receptor (beta chain) sequence. Its cognate antigen is unknown. The CDR3 consists of 16 residues. Germline CDR1 and CDR2: MDHEN and SYDVKM. Trimming cost V 5 bases and J 5 bases; bases outside gene matches: 9. The sample belongs to a study of T cell responses to AZD1222 COVID-19 vaccine. Study background: Pooled in the analysis were second doses at about 4 or about 12 weeks. Study-wide results and caveats: Donors were largely white British and mainly female; clonal diversity was possibly underestimated. Researchers report vaccine-associated CD4 TCRs spanning spike, with dominance at 160-218 and 743-854. With two AZD1222 doses given, Spike-specific TCR breadth and depth both rose.

Some clones are missing from TCRdb's copy, which holds only in-frame ones; the method was immunoSEQ multiplex PCR. The sample shows 130,000 to 150,000 clones, roughly 92% of them seen only once. The chain uses TRBV28 and TRBJ2-1; 10 bases map to TRBD1. The starting material was peripheral blood, obtained on day 0 of AZD1222 vaccination. The receptor's source is an adult in good health. CDR3: CASSRRLGTGDNEQFF. CDR3 nucleotide sequence: TGTGCCAGCAGTCGCCGCCTCGGGACAGGGGACAATGAGCAGTTCTTC.